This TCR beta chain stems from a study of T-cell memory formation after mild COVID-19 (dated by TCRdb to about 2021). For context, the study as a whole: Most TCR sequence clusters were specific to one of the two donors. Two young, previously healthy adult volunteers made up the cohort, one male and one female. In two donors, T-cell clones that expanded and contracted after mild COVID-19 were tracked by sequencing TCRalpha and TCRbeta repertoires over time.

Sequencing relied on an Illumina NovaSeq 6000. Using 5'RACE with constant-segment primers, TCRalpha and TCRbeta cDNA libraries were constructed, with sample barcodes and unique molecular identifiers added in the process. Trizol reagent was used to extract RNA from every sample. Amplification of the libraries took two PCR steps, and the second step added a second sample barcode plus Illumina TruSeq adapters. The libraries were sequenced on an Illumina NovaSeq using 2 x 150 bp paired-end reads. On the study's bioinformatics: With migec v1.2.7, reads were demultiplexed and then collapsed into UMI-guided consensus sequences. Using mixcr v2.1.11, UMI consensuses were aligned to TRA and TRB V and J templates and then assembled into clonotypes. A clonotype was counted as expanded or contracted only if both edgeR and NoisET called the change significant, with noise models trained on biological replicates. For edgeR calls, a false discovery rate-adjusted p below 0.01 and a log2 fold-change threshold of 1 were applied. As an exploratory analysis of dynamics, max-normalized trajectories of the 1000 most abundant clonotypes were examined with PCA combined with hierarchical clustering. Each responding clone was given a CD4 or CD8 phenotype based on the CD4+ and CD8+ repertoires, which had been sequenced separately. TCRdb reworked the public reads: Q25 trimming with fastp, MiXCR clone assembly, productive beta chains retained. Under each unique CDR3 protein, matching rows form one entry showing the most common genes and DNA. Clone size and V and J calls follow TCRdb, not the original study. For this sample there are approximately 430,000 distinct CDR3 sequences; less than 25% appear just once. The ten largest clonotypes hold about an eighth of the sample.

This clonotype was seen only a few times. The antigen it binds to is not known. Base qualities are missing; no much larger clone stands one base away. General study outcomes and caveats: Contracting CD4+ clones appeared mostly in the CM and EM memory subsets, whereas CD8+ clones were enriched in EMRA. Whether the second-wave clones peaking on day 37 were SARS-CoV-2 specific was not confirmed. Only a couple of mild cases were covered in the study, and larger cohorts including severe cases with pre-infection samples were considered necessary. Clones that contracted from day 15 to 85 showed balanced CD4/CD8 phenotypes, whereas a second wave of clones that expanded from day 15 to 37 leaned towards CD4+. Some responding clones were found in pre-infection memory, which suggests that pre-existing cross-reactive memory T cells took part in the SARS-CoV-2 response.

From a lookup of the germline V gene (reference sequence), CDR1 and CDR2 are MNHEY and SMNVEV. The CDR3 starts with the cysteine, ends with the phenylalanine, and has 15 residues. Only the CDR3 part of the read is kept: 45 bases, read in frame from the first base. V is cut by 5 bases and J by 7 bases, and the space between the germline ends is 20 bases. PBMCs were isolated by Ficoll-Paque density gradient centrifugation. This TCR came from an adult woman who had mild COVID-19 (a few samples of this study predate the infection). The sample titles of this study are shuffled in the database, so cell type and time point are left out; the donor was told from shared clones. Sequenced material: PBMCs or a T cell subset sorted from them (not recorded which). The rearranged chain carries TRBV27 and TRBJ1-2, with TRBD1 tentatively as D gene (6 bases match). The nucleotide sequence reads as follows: TGTGCCAGCAGTCCGGACAGCGAAACATGGCTTGGCTACACCTTC. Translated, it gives CASSPDSETWLGYTF.